What follows are 9 T cell receptor beta chains derived from one specimen sequenced in a study of CD8 T cells in Susac syndrome. Reverse transcription of about 0.5 to 1 ug RNA was performed with random hexamers. TCRdb reanalysed the immunoSEQ multiplex PCR reads using MiXCR and keeps one entry per CDR3 protein. The data contain 45,000 to 60,000 distinct CDR3 sequences, around 92% of them singletons. Source material: CD8+ T cells from PBMCs. The receptors come from a human donor in good health.

V and J are TRBV23-1 and TRBJ1-3; D unresolved. TRBV23-1 is designated an ORF whose function remains uncertain. CDR3 length: 14 amino acids. Trimming pared 7 bases from V and 0 bases from J, leaving 10 bases between. CDR3 DNA sequence: TGCGCCAGCACCCTTTACCACTCTGGAAACACCATATATTTT. Translation: CASTLYHSGNTIYF.

V and J are TRBV10-1 and TRBJ2-1; 11 nucleotides line up with TRBD2. The V segment lost 1 base and the J segment 6 bases; nucleotides outside the gene matches: 2. CDR1 and CDR2 from the germline V gene are WNHNN and SYGVQD (reference sequence). The CDR3 contains 15 residues. In DNA, the CDR3 is TGCGCCAGCAGTGAGTTCACTAGCGGGAGCAATGAGCAGTTCTTC. Protein sequence: CASSEFTSGSNEQFF.

The chain joins TRBV6-5 to TRBJ2-2, with 11 bases identical to TRBD2. J lost 8 bases, V lost 2 bases, and 7 bases had no gene match. CDR3 length: 16 amino acids. Germline V CDR1 and CDR2: MNHEY, SVGAGI. In DNA form, the CDR3 reads TGTGCCAGCAGTTACGTAGGGCTAGCGGGAGGAGGGGAGCTGTTTTTT. This sequence encodes CASSYVGLAGGGELFF.

The V and J genes are TRBV27 and TRBJ2-7; 9 bases are shared with TRBD2. The CDR3 has 14 amino acids. J lost 2 bases, V lost 5 bases, and 4 bases had no gene match. From germline, CDR1 is MNHEY and CDR2 SMNVEV (reference sequence). CDR3 region: CASSLAGPTYEQYF. The CDR3 region has the DNA TGTGCCAGCAGTCTAGCGGGACCGACCTACGAGCAGTACTTC.

The genes are TRBV5-4 and TRBJ1-2; 9 bases agree with TRBD1. The V and J ends lost 2 bases and 4 bases, in that order; junction bases with no gene match: 6. Germline V gene lookup returns CDR1 SGHNT and CDR2 YYREEE (reference sequence). This CDR3 contains 15 residues. The CDR3 loop is CASSFGQGYAYGYTF. CDR3 sequence (DNA): TGTGCCAGCAGCTTCGGACAGGGGTATGCCTATGGCTACACCTTC.

This sequence joins TRBV13 and TRBJ2-7; D call uncertain. This CDR3 is 11 amino acids long. V dropped 3 bases and J dropped 7 bases, with 7 bases sitting between them. The germline V gene encodes CDR1 PRHDT and CDR2 FYEKMQ (reference sequence). The DNA for the CDR3 is TGTGCCAGCAGCTTCCGTCGTGAGCAGTACTTC. Translating gives CASSFRREQYF.

The V call is TRBV19, the J call TRBJ2-4; 7 bases map to TRBD1. From germline, CDR1 is LNHDA and CDR2 SQIVND (reference sequence). CDR3 length equals 16 residues. The trim removed 6 bases at V and 2 bases at J, leaving 10 bases unmatched. As DNA, the CDR3 is TGTGCCAGTAGCGACATTCAGACAGGGCCCAAAAACATTCAGTACTTC. It yields the protein CASSDIQTGPKNIQYF.

The chain links TRBV2 to TRBJ1-1, with D uncertain. The CDR3 sequence is 15 residues long. The V gene's germline CDR1 is SNHLY and CDR2 FYNNEI. Trimming pared 6 bases from V and 3 bases from J, leaving 17 bases between. The CDR3 loop reads CASRAVPSSDTEAFF. CDR3 bases: TGTGCCAGCAGGGCCGTACCATCGAGTGACACTGAAGCTTTCTTT.

The V and J genes are TRBV6-4 and TRBJ2-1; D remains unclear. Germline CDR1 reads MRHNA; CDR2 reads SNTAGT. Trimming took 0 bases from V and 11 from J, leaving 11 bases between them. The CDR3 contains 13 residues. The chain's CDR3 is CASSDSGSTKQFF. The CDR3 nucleotides read TGTGCCAGCAGTGACTCGGGTTCGACCAAGCAGTTCTTC.